This T cell receptor beta chain came from a study of blood T cell repertoires in COVID-19 (dated by TCRdb to the early 2020s). Looking at the study overall: The collaborator samples originated in the United States, Italy and Spain and spanned the acute and convalescent phases of COVID-19. Subjects who had been exposed to COVID-19, were actively infected with it, or had recovered from it provided the deeply sampled blood TCRbeta repertoires that made up the dataset. Where available, HLA class I and class II types were taken from metadata supplied by the sample provider and were not determined by assay-based typing. The repertoires were released in a freely available public database intended as a resource for research on the immune response to SARS-CoV-2. The sample metadata nearly always contained a de-identified subject ID, COVID-19 status, age in years and sex. The material from the prospective study consisted of cDNA or gDNA derived from T cells, B-cell-depleted T cells, or PBMCs. The samples were drawn from two sources: the first 160 participants of the ongoing ImmuneRACE study, and 1,000 to 1,500 subjects contributed by 6 global collaborators.

The investigation overall reported the following: The amount of clinical and demographic metadata varied by source and participant and was provided uncurated.

The immunoSEQ Assay, a bias-controlled multiplex PCR, was used to amplify TCRbeta CDR3 regions from genomic DNA. On the authors' methods: Within the assay, amplification of reference gene primers was used to estimate how many nucleated cells each sample contained. To quantify the absolute abundance of each unique TCRbeta CDR3 rearrangement, sequence reads were collapsed and filtered. For each sample, productive Simpson clonality was calculated as the square root of Simpson's diversity index over productive rearrangements. The table was pulled from immuneACCESS by TCRdb, which kept in-frame rearrangements only. Such tables lose some clones; where checked, under half of the loss comes from unresolved V genes, and the rest has no known cause. V and J calls plus clone size are reproduced from that table; the DNA served to infer D and trimming. Across this sample there are some 180,000 clones, with approximately 90% seen only once. The top ten constitute approximately 5.5% of the sample.

Collaborating institutions collected whole blood in K2EDTA tubes following their own protocols. For TCRbeta analysis, collaborator samples were shipped as frozen whole blood, as isolated PBMCs, or as DNA extracted from either sample type. There are a few counts of this clone. Its antigen has not been determined. Base qualities are not provided; no much larger clone lies one nucleotide away. The germline V gene (reference sequence) supplies CDR1 MNHNY and CDR2 SVGAGI. The CDR3, from cysteine to phenylalanine, totals 19 residues. The CDR3 DNA has 57 bases and is translated from base 1. V loses 6 bases of germline sequence and J loses 1 base, and the interval between the two ends is 27 bases.

The sample consisted of peripheral blood. The sequence was obtained from a middle-aged man with active or convalescent COVID-19. The V and J segments used are TRBV6-6 and TRBJ2-5, with a weak D call of TRBD2 (6 bases match). Read as DNA, the sequence is TGTGCCAGCAGCTCCCTACGACGCCCTAGCGCGCAAGGCCAAGAGACCCAGTACTTC. Its product reads: CASSSLRRPSAQGQETQYF.